The entry below describes one T cell receptor (beta chain). These data are taken from a study of CD8 T cells in Susac syndrome. Random hexamers were used to reverse transcribe roughly 0.45 to 1 ug of RNA. Multiplex immunoSEQ PCR targeted 54 Vbeta and 13 Jbeta TCR beta segments. In TCRdb, the immunoSEQ multiplex PCR reads were re-called with MiXCR into one record per CDR3 protein. Altogether some 300,000 distinct CDR3 sequences are present, about 89% being singletons, with the ten largest covering around 0.18%. FACS was used to enrich TEMRA cells, whereas the CD8+ and CD4+ T cells were obtained by negative isolation. The clonotype was recovered from a human donor with multiple sclerosis. The specimen was CD8+ T cells from PBMCs.

The CDR3 here is CASSPRGMNTEAFF. The DNA of the CDR3 is TGCGCCAGCTCCCCTCGGGGTATGAACACTGAAGCTTTCTTT. The J gene is TRBJ1-1, the V gene TRBV5-1; no clear D. The CDR3 contains 14 residues. Germline V gene lookup returns CDR1 SGHRS and CDR2 YFSETQ. The V end was cut by 7 bases, the J end by 0 bases, with 13 bases between.